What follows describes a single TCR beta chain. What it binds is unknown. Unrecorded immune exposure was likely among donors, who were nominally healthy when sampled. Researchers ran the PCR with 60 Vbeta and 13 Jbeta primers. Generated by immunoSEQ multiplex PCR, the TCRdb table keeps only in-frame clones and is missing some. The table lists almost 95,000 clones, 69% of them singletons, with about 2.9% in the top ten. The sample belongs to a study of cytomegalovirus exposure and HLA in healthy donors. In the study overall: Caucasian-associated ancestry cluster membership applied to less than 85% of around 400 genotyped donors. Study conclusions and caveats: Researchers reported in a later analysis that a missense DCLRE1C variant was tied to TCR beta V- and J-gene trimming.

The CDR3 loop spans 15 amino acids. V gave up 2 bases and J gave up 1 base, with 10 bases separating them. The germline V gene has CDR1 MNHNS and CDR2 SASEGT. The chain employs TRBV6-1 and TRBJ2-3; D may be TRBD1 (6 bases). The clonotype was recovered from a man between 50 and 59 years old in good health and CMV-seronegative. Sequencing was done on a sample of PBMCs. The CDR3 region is CASSERTERTDTQYF. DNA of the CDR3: TGTGCCAGCAGTGAACGGACAGAGCGCACAGATACGCAGTATTTT.